Below are 28 T cell receptor beta chains sequenced from a single sample in a study of Tregs in tolerant kidney transplant recipients. Their antigens remain unidentified. Profiled with immunoSEQ multiplex PCR; TCRdb holds only in-frame clones, not every one. Among several thousand clones listed, about 32% were seen once. After approximately six days with irradiated graft donor PBMCs, CFSE-labeled recipient PBMCs were FACS-sorted. The source was CD8+ T cells from blood cultured with allogeneic cells, collected before the transplant. The receptors shown here come from a human patient who received a combined kidney and bone marrow transplant.

In its sample, this clone was seen once. The V and J genes are TRBV27 and TRBJ2-1, with D unclear. V was shortened by 8 bases and J by 0 bases, with 11 bases between the two germline ends. The CDR3 contains 14 residues. Per the germline V gene, CDR1 is MNHEY and CDR2 is SMNVEV (reference sequence). CDR3 sequence: CASASGDSYNEQFF. CDR3 in DNA: TGTGCCAGCGCGTCCGGTGACTCCTACAATGAGCAGTTCTTC.

The table lists this clone with a few counts. This chain uses TRBV7-2 with TRBJ2-3; D not certain. Looked up from germline, CDR1 is SGHTA and CDR2 is FQGNSA. The CDR3 spans 13 residues. V lost 0 bases and J 3 bases, leaving 4 bases between the germline ends. CDR3 residues: CASSLAVTDTQYF. DNA of the CDR3: TGTGCCAGCAGCTTAGCCGTAACAGATACGCAGTATTTT.

This chain uses TRBV11-3 with TRBJ2-2, with a tentative D call TRBD1 (6 bases). From germline, CDR1 is SGHNT and CDR2 YENEEA. The CDR3 sequence is 16 residues long. V was cut by 5 bases and J by 4 bases, with 17 bases left in between. Written as DNA, the CDR3 is TGTGCCAGCAGCCCCAGGGGAACAGGGTTCACCGGGGAGCTGTTTTTT. This encodes CASSPRGTGFTGELFF.

The V gene is TRBV4-3, the J gene TRBJ2-7, with D perhaps TRBD1 (6 bases). V lost 1 base to trimming and J lost 5 bases, with 9 bases between them. The CDR3 covers 13 residues. The germline CDR1 and CDR2 sequences are LGHNA and YSLEER. CDR3 amino acids: CASSQVGQNEQYF. CDR3 nucleotide sequence: TGCGCCAGCAGCCAAGTGGGACAAAACGAGCAGTACTTC.

This chain's CDR3 is CASSVASRSGLETQYF. CDR3 bases: TGTGCCAGCAGCGTAGCTAGCCGAAGCGGTTTGGAGACCCAGTACTTC. V usage is TRBV9 and J usage is TRBJ2-5, with a possible D match to TRBD2 (5 bases). The CDR3 has 16 amino acids. Looked up from germline, CDR1 is SGDLS and CDR2 is YYNGEE. V lost 0 bases, J lost 5 bases, and 17 bases lay in between.

The CDR3 loop is CASSYRLAEIAYEQYF. The CDR3 nucleotides are TGTGCCAGCAGTTACCGACTAGCGGAGATAGCCTACGAGCAGTACTTC. The gene calls are TRBV6-5 and TRBJ2-7, with TRBD2 identical over 9 bases. The germline CDR1 and CDR2 sequences are MNHEY and SVGAGI. V trimming: 2 bases; J trimming: 2 bases; junction bases outside the gene matches: 7. The CDR3 covers 16 residues.

The J gene is TRBJ1-2, the V gene TRBV9, with a tentative D call TRBD1 (5 bases). Germline values: CDR1 SGDLS, CDR2 YYNGEE. CDR3 length: 16 residues. V lost 4 bases to trimming and J lost 4 bases, with 20 bases between them. CDR3 residues: CASSTPPSGGFYGYTF. Written as DNA, the CDR3 is TGTGCCAGCAGCACCCCCCCTTCCGGGGGGTTCTATGGCTACACCTTC.

This clone turned up a few times. The V and J genes are TRBV7-9 and TRBJ2-7, with 7 bases matching TRBD1. Germline CDR1 SEHNR, CDR2 FQNEAQ (reference sequence). V was clipped by 5 bases and J by 6 bases; unmatched bases: 4. This CDR3 region has 12 residues. CDR3: CASSATGPEQYF. In nucleotides, the CDR3 is TGTGCCAGCAGCGCGACAGGGCCCGAGCAGTACTTC.

This clone was counted a few times. This chain connects TRBV4-3 to TRBJ2-7, with 12 bases that match TRBD2. Trimming took 1 base from V and 6 from J; bases not matched to a gene: 4. Germline V gene data show CDR1 as LGHNA and CDR2 as YSLEER. This CDR3 spans 15 amino acids. The CDR3 sequence is CASSQGTSGNSEQYF. CDR3 coding DNA: TGCGCCAGCAGCCAAGGGACTAGCGGGAACAGCGAGCAGTACTTC.

This rearrangement joins TRBV9 to TRBJ2-3; TRBD2 matches at 13 bases. The CDR3 runs 16 residues. Looked up from germline, CDR1 is SGDLS and CDR2 is YYNGEE. The J segment lost 2 bases and the V segment lost 6 bases, leaving 6 bases of the junction unmatched. CDR3 sequence: CASTRLAGGITDTQYF. DNA of the CDR3: TGTGCCAGCACTCGACTAGCGGGGGGCATCACAGATACGCAGTATTTT.

The table lists this clone with a few counts. The chain couples TRBV4-2 to TRBJ2-3, with TRBD2 matching over 8 bases. The length of the CDR3 is 14 residues. CDR1 and CDR2 from the germline V gene are LGHNA and YNFKEQ. The junction had 2 bases not matched to a gene; V was cut back by 4 bases and J by 2 bases. CDR3 loop: CASSPAGATDTQYF. The CDR3 DNA sequence: TGTGCCAGCAGCCCAGCGGGGGCCACAGATACGCAGTATTTT.

This clone came up a few times. The CDR3 sequence: CASSEVGGQGQTIYF. The CDR3 DNA sequence: TGTGCCAGCAGTGAAGTAGGTGGGCAGGGGCAAACCATATATTTT. The gene calls are TRBV6-1 and TRBJ1-3; tentatively, D is TRBD1 (6 bases). V was shortened by 1 base and J by 10 bases, with 17 bases between the two germline ends. This CDR3 has 15 residues. Per germline, CDR1 MNHNS and CDR2 SASEGT.

The rearrangement uses TRBV19 and TRBJ2-7; the D gene is possibly TRBD1 (5 bases). V lost 5 bases, J lost 2 bases, and 10 bases lay in between. The CDR3 has 13 amino acids. Looked up from germline, CDR1 is LNHDA and CDR2 is SQIVND (reference sequence). For the CDR3, the DNA is TGTGCCAGTAGTCATCAGGGCCCCTACGAGCAGTACTTC. Protein: CASSHQGPYEQYF.

The rearrangement links TRBV7-9 to TRBJ2-5; D is perhaps TRBD1 (5 bases). Germline V CDR1 and CDR2: SEHNR, FQNEAQ (reference sequence). V lost 5 bases and J 4 bases, leaving 14 bases between the germline ends. This CDR3 is built from 14 residues. The CDR3 protein is CASSPTRDRETQYF. CDR3 coding DNA: TGTGCCAGCAGCCCAACCAGGGATCGAGAGACCCAGTACTTC.

This chain links TRBV5-6 with TRBJ2-2; 11 bases fit TRBD1. Looked up from germline, CDR1 is SGHDT and CDR2 is YYEEEE. V dropped 2 bases and J dropped 6; count of bases not matched to a gene: 3. This CDR3 spans 15 amino acids. CDR3 in amino acids: CASSFGQGASGELFF. In DNA form, the CDR3 reads TGTGCCAGCAGCTTTGGACAGGGGGCATCCGGGGAGCTGTTTTTT.

In this sample, this clone turned up a few times. J is TRBJ2-1 and V is TRBV6-1; TRBD2 is a possible D gene (6 bases). The CDR3 consists of 13 residues. V lost 11 bases, J lost 1 base, and 12 bases lay in between. CDR1 and CDR2 (germline): MNHNS, SASEGT. The CDR3 bases are TGTGCCGCCGGACTACTTTCCTACAATGAGCAGTTCTTC. Amino acid sequence: CAAGLLSYNEQFF.

This chain joins TRBV7-3 and TRBJ2-5; the match to TRBD1 covers 9 bases. The CDR3 is made up of 13 amino acids. Germline V lookup: CDR1 SGHTA, CDR2 FQGTGA. V trimming: 3 bases; J trimming: 7 bases; junction bases outside the gene matches: 3. The CDR3 region is CASSLDRGGTQYF. The CDR3 DNA follows: TGTGCCAGCAGCTTGGACAGGGGTGGGACCCAGTACTTC.

In this sample, this clone is medium-sized. The rearrangement uses TRBV7-9 and TRBJ2-1; unclear D gene. Germline loops: CDR1 SEHNR, CDR2 FQNEAQ (reference sequence). CDR3 size: 13 residues. V gave up 4 bases and J gave up 4 bases, with 8 bases separating them. CDR3 residues: CASSSFGYNEQFF. The CDR3 nucleotides are TGTGCCAGCAGCTCCTTCGGGTACAATGAGCAGTTCTTC.

This clone was observed a single time. The chain couples TRBV21-1 to TRBJ2-5; TRBD2, the table's D call, lacks a check against the DNA. The last part of the DNA fits TRBJ2-7 better; the J call may be wrong. TRBV21-1 is annotated as a pseudogene. The CDR3 runs 14 residues. CDR3 DNA sequence: TGTGCCAGCAGAGCGGGACACCACTCCTACGAGCAGTACTTC. As protein: CASRAGHHSYEQYF.

The table lists this clone with a few counts. V usage is TRBV11-3 and J usage is TRBJ1-1; D might be TRBD1 (6 bases). V was clipped by 4 bases and J by 6 bases, with 12 bases between them. The CDR3 contains 13 residues. Germline V gene data show CDR1 as SGHNT and CDR2 as YENEEA. The CDR3 coding sequence is TGTGCCAGCAGCTCCGGGGGGGGCGCTGAAGCTTTCTTT. Its protein product is CASSSGGGAEAFF.

The chain recombines TRBV18 with TRBJ1-5; D might be TRBD1 (6 bases). The CDR3 runs 13 residues. The ends were cut back, 5 bases at V and 4 bases at J, with 9 bases in the middle. Germline CDR1 KGHSH, CDR2 LQKENI. CDR3 sequence (DNA): TGTGCCAGCTCATCAGGACAGAATCAGCCCCAGCATTTT. This encodes CASSSGQNQPQHF.

The chain links TRBV11-2 to TRBJ2-7; no reliable D call. The length of the CDR3 is 13 residues. From germline, CDR1 is SGHAT and CDR2 FQNNGV. Trimming removed 1 base at V and 0 bases at J, with 4 bases between. The CDR3: CASSLVSSYEQYF. Written as DNA, the CDR3 is TGTGCCAGCAGCTTAGTTAGCTCCTACGAGCAGTACTTC.

J is TRBJ2-1 and V is TRBV19, with 8 nucleotides matching TRBD1. J lost 2 bases, V lost 5 bases, and 5 bases had no gene match. CDR3 length: 15 residues. In germline, CDR1 is LNHDA, CDR2 SQIVND (reference sequence). The CDR3 sequence: CASSPTGGPYNEQFF. CDR3 bases: TGTGCCAGTAGTCCCACAGGGGGTCCCTACAATGAGCAGTTCTTC.

This clone was counted once. V is TRBV7-6 and J is TRBJ2-7; possibly TRBD1 for D (6 bases). The V gene's germline CDR1 is SGHVS and CDR2 FNYEAQ. V dropped 0 bases and J dropped 0 bases, with 9 bases sitting between them. This CDR3 is built from 15 residues. In nucleotides, the CDR3 is TGTGCCAGCAGCTTAGCAGGGGGTTCCTCCTACGAGCAGTACTTC. Protein sequence: CASSLAGGSSYEQYF.

This clone came up a few times. The V and J genes are TRBV20-1 and TRBJ2-1; D gene uncertain. CDR1 DFQATT and CDR2 SNEGSKA come from the germline V gene (reference sequence). Trimming shortened V by 2 bases and J by 5 bases, and 4 bases separated the two germline ends. The CDR3 has 11 amino acids. The CDR3 region has the DNA TGCAGTGCTAGATGGCACAATGAGCAGTTCTTC. It yields the protein CSARWHNEQFF.

The chain links TRBV29-1 to TRBJ2-7; D gene unclear. Germline V CDR1 and CDR2: SQVTM, ANQGSEA. Trimming left V 2 bases short and J 3 bases short, with 14 bases between. The CDR3 loop spans 14 amino acids. The CDR3 DNA reads as TGCAGCGTTGAATGGGCCGGCTTACTCTACGAGCAGTACTTC. Translating gives CSVEWAGLLYEQYF.

The V call is TRBV5-6, the J call TRBJ2-6; D is uncertain. CDR1 is SGHDT and CDR2 is YYEEEE in the germline V gene. V lost 3 bases to trimming and J lost 0 bases, with 4 bases between them. The CDR3 totals 14 residues. CDR3 bases: TGTGCCAGCAGCTCCTACTCTGGGGCCAACGTCCTGACTTTC. It codes for CASSSYSGANVLTF.

This clone occurred a few times. The chain has TRBV19 and TRBJ1-2; tentatively, D is TRBD1 (5 bases). Trimming pared 1 base from V and 8 bases from J, leaving 14 bases between. This CDR3 has 14 amino acids. Per germline, CDR1 LNHDA and CDR2 SQIVND (reference sequence). The CDR3 loop is CASSIVGLTDGYTF. CDR3 bases: TGTGCCAGTAGTATAGTGGGGCTGACCGACGGCTACACCTTC.